Shown below are 28 T cell receptor beta chains from a single sample sequenced in a study of T cells after somatic rescue of genetic block. Sequencing was performed with immunoSEQ multiplex PCR; in TCRdb, only in-frame clones are kept and a portion is missing. This table holds 100,000 to 120,000 clones, approximately 90% found once. Sequencing was carried out using peripheral blood mononuclear cells (PBMCs). The receptors were gathered from a woman younger than 35.

The chain combines TRBV30 with TRBJ1-4; 8 positions match TRBD1. The V gene's germline CDR1 is GTSNPN and CDR2 SVGIG (reference sequence). The ends lost 0 bases at V and 8 bases at J; junction bases unmatched: 14. The CDR3 runs 17 residues. CDR3: CAWSVHTGGGKDEKLFF. The CDR3 coding sequence is TGTGCCTGGAGTGTACATACAGGGGGGGGCAAGGACGAAAAACTGTTTTTT.

The CDR3: CASSLDSGGSTDTQYF. As DNA, the CDR3 is TGTGCCAGCAGCTTAGACAGCGGGGGAAGCACAGATACGCAGTATTTT. The genes are TRBV7-2 and TRBJ2-3; 8 bases align to TRBD2. Germline V lookup: CDR1 SGHTA, CDR2 FQGNSA. Losses at the gene ends were 1 base for V and 0 bases for J; bases not matched to a gene: 3. The CDR3 length is 16 residues.

CDR3 sequence (DNA): TGTGCCAGCAGGTGGACAGGGGACCCTGAAGCTTTCTTT. It translates to CASRWTGDPEAFF. The genes are TRBV6-5 and TRBJ1-1; TRBD1 aligns across 9 bases. Germline values: CDR1 MNHEY, CDR2 SVGAGI. Losses at the gene ends were 6 bases for V and 6 bases for J; bases not matched to a gene: 5. This CDR3 spans 13 amino acids.

This sequence joins TRBV30 and TRBJ1-2, with TRBD1 matching 9 bases. Germline CDR1 is GTSNPN and CDR2 is SVGIG (reference sequence). With V trimmed by 5 bases and J by 7 bases, 11 bases remained unmatched. CDR3 length: 14 residues. The CDR3, as DNA: TGTGCCTGGGCTGAGGGACAGGGCTCCCGTGGCTACACCTTC. Its translation is CAWAEGQGSRGYTF.

The genes are TRBV6-1 and TRBJ2-1, with a possible D match to TRBD2 (6 bases). CDR3 length equals 14 residues. Trimming pared 5 bases from V and 7 bases from J, leaving 15 bases between. Germline loops: CDR1 MNHNS, CDR2 SASEGT. In DNA form, the CDR3 reads TGTGCCAGCAGTAACGGGATTGGGAGGAATGAGCAGTTCTTC. Its translation is CASSNGIGRNEQFF.

The CDR3 DNA reads TGTGCCAGCAGCTTAGGCGGGACAGGGGGCTACGAGCAGTACTTC. Its protein is CASSLGGTGGYEQYF. The chain employs TRBV13 and TRBJ2-7, with 11 bases identical to TRBD1. The V segment lost 0 bases and the J segment 3 bases; nucleotides outside the gene matches: 1. CDR3 length: 15 amino acids. The V gene's germline CDR1 is PRHDT and CDR2 FYEKMQ (reference sequence).

The CDR3 is CASSSPITYGYTF. CDR3 nucleotide sequence: TGTGCCAGCAGCTCTCCGATAACGTACGGCTACACCTTC. The chain has TRBV7-9 and TRBJ1-2; no definite D call. In germline, CDR1 is SEHNR, CDR2 FQNEAQ (reference sequence). The V gene lost 4 bases and the J gene lost 8 bases, with 14 bases spanning the gap. This CDR3 has 13 amino acids.

This clone was seen just once. This CDR3 reads CASSEPPGLNSPLHF. DNA for the CDR3: TGTGCCAGCAGTGAACCGCCAGGGTTAAATTCACCCCTCCACTTT. The chain recombines TRBV6-1 with TRBJ1-6, with a possible D match to TRBD1 (5 bases). V was trimmed by 2 bases and J by 7 bases, leaving 12 bases between them. CDR1 and CDR2 (germline): MNHNS, SASEGT. The CDR3 has 15 residues.

This chain uses TRBV25-1 with TRBJ1-4; 10 bases line up with TRBD1. The CDR3 loop spans 15 amino acids. J lost 13 bases, V lost 4 bases, and 12 bases had no gene match. CDR1 and CDR2 from the germline V gene are MGHDK and SYGVNS. The CDR3 reads CASSVPGQGRVRLFF. CDR3 nucleotide sequence: TGTGCCAGCAGTGTACCGGGACAGGGGAGGGTACGACTGTTTTTT.

In regard to this clone: An end of the junction differs from the germline gene, which may be a read error. The rearrangement uses TRBV7-9 and TRBJ2-3, with D perhaps assigned TRBD1 or TRBD2 (5 bases each). The CDR3 has 11 amino acids. Germline loops: CDR1 SEHNR, CDR2 FQNEAQ (reference sequence). In DNA, the CDR3 is TGTGCCAGCAGCTTAGCGGGGCGGGCGGCGTTT. It yields the protein CASSLAGRAAF.

V usage is TRBV7-9 and J usage is TRBJ1-2, with 10 bases fitting TRBD1. This CDR3 contains 13 residues. Losses at the gene ends were 5 bases for V and 10 bases for J; bases not matched to a gene: 7. Germline V CDR1 and CDR2: SEHNR, FQNEAQ (reference sequence). The CDR3 DNA sequence: TGTGCCAGCAGCGCCCCGGGACAGGGGCACTACACCTTC. It codes for CASSAPGQGHYTF. Variable domain in full (rest from reference TRBV7-9 and TRBJ1-2): DTGVSQNPRHKITKRGQNVTFRCDPISEHNRLYWYRQTLGQGPEFLTYFQNEAQLEKSRLLSDRFSAERPKGSFSTLEIQRTEQGDSAMYLCASSAPGQGHYTFGSGTRLTVV.

This clone was detected only a few times. V usage is TRBV4-3 and J usage is TRBJ2-5; D might be TRBD2 (5 bases). This CDR3 has 13 residues. Between the trimmed V and J ends, which lost 0 bases and 11 bases, there was a span of 13 bases. The germline CDR1 and CDR2 sequences are LGHNA and YSLEER. The CDR3 spells CASSQDRVRRQYF. The CDR3 coding sequence is TGCGCCAGCAGCCAAGATCGGGTAAGGAGGCAGTACTTC.

The genes are TRBV6-1 and TRBJ1-2; no reliable D call. With 4 bases removed from V and 2 bases from J, the gap between germline ends came to 14 bases. The CDR3 runs 15 residues. Germline V lookup: CDR1 MNHNS, CDR2 SASEGT. DNA of the CDR3: TGTGCCAGCAGTGCTGGGAACTTCCCAAACTATGGCTACACCTTC. Its protein is CASSAGNFPNYGYTF.

This clone was recorded a few times. The chain couples TRBV30 to TRBJ1-1; a possible D gene is TRBD1 (6 bases). This CDR3 has 12 residues. Germline assignment: CDR1 GTSNPN and CDR2 SVGIG (reference sequence). Trimming cost V 0 bases and J 5 bases, with 7 bases left between them. CDR3 nucleotide sequence: TGTGCCTGGAGTGTAAGGGGGACTGAAGCTTTCTTT. Protein sequence: CAWSVRGTEAFF.

This chain connects TRBV9 to TRBJ2-1; D is tentatively TRBD1 or TRBD2 (5 bases each). The V gene's germline CDR1 is SGDLS and CDR2 YYNGEE. The V end was cut by 9 bases, the J end by 8 bases, with 24 bases between. This CDR3 has 15 residues. CDR3 protein: CATSSGTGGGDEQFF. The CDR3 nucleotides read TGTGCCACCTCCTCCGGGACCGGAGGCGGTGATGAGCAGTTCTTC.

The chain recombines TRBV6-6 with TRBJ2-6; no firm D call. This CDR3 spans 12 amino acids. From germline, CDR1 is MNHNY and CDR2 SVGAGI (reference sequence). V lost 6 bases and J lost 5, with 5 bases in between. CDR3 nucleotide sequence: TGTGCCAGCAGCCCCCGGGCCAACGTCCTGACTTTC. Amino acids: CASSPRANVLTF.

The V and J genes are TRBV28 and TRBJ2-3, with a possible D match to TRBD1 (6 bases). CDR3 length: 17 amino acids. CDR1 and CDR2 from the germline V gene are MDHEN and SYDVKM. V lost 1 base, J lost 1 base, and 15 bases lay in between. CDR3 DNA sequence: TGTGCCAGCAGTTTATTGGCCCAGGGGATTGGCACAGATACGCAGTATTTT. Protein product: CASSLLAQGIGTDTQYF.

This rearrangement joins TRBV4-3 to TRBJ1-1; D remains unclear. Deletions cut 0 bases from V and 2 bases from J, with 7 bases between. The CDR3 contains 14 residues. The germline V gene has CDR1 LGHNA and CDR2 YSLEER. This CDR3 reads CASSQDRVNTEAFF. Written as DNA, the CDR3 is TGCGCCAGCAGCCAAGATCGGGTTAACACTGAAGCTTTCTTT.

The chain uses TRBV7-2 and TRBJ2-2; TRBD1 agrees at 8 bases. Germline V gene lookup returns CDR1 SGHTA and CDR2 FQGNSA. V was clipped by 4 bases and J by 7 bases; unmatched bases: 8. The CDR3 is made up of 15 amino acids. CDR3 sequence: CASSSGQERGGELFF. DNA of the CDR3: TGTGCCAGCAGCTCGGGACAGGAGAGAGGCGGGGAGCTGTTTTTT. Full variable domain (missing parts from reference TRBV7-2 and TRBJ2-2): GAGVSQSPSNKVTEKGKDVELRCDPISGHTALYWYRQSLGQGLEFLIYFQGNSAPDKSGLPSDRFSAERTGGSVSTLTIQRTQQEDSAVYLCASSSGQERGGELFFGEGSRLTVL.

The rearrangement links TRBV6-6 to TRBJ2-7; D call uncertain. With 0 bases removed from V and 0 bases from J, the gap between germline ends came to 6 bases. Germline CDR1 MNHNY, CDR2 SVGAGI (reference sequence). The CDR3 spans 14 residues. The CDR3 nucleotides are TGTGCCAGCAGTTACTCGACGTCCTCCTACGAGCAGTACTTC. This encodes CASSYSTSSYEQYF.

The chain uses TRBV28 and TRBJ1-4, with TRBD1 matching 8 bases. Trimming cost V 6 bases and J 8 bases; bases outside gene matches: 11. The CDR3 loop spans 15 amino acids. CDR1 and CDR2 (germline): MDHEN, SYDVKM. The CDR3 DNA reads as TGTGCCAGCAGCCTGGGACAGGATGTATCGGAAAAACTGTTTTTT. Amino acids: CASSLGQDVSEKLFF.

This clone was detected only once. The V gene is TRBV27, the J gene TRBJ2-7, with D unclear. V was cut by 3 bases and J by 4 bases, with 13 bases left in between. From germline, CDR1 is MNHEY and CDR2 SMNVEV (reference sequence). This CDR3 has 14 amino acids. For the CDR3, the DNA is TGTGCCAGCAGTTTTCGGACGGGTCATTACGAGCAGTACTTC. Residues: CASSFRTGHYEQYF.

V is TRBV5-1 and J is TRBJ2-5, with D maybe TRBD1 (5 bases). The CDR3 has 15 residues. Per germline, CDR1 SGHRS and CDR2 YFSETQ. V was trimmed by 5 bases and J by 5 bases, leaving 19 bases between them. The CDR3 DNA sequence: TGCGCCAGCAGATATCCCCAGGGTGGTATGGAGACCCAGTACTTC. As protein: CASRYPQGGMETQYF.

V gene TRBV19 combines with J gene TRBJ1-2; D gene uncertain. Trimming removed 6 bases at V and 0 bases at J, with 8 bases between. The germline V gene encodes CDR1 LNHDA and CDR2 SQIVND (reference sequence). CDR3 length equals 13 residues. The CDR3 sequence is CASRRGTNYGYTF. The DNA of the CDR3 is TGTGCCAGTAGACGAGGAACTAACTATGGCTACACCTTC.

This clone was seen just once. This chain uses TRBV5-6 with TRBJ2-1; TRBD2 might be the D (6 bases). V gave up 3 bases and J gave up 4 bases, with 17 bases separating them. The length of the CDR3 is 16 residues. The germline CDR1 and CDR2 sequences are SGHDT and YYEEEE. The CDR3 region is CASSWGTALRYNEQFF. CDR3 DNA: TGTGCCAGCAGCTGGGGGACTGCCTTAAGGTACAATGAGCAGTTCTTC.

The chain carries TRBV7-3 and TRBJ1-2, with D tentatively TRBD1 (5 bases). V lost 5 bases to trimming and J lost 1 base, with 20 bases between them. CDR1 is SGHTA, CDR2 FQGTGA, per germline. The CDR3 extends over 17 amino acids. CDR3 DNA: TGTGCCAGCAGCCCCGGGAGGGTTGGGGCGATTAACTATGGCTACACCTTC. It encodes CASSPGRVGAINYGYTF. Full variable domain (outside the CDR3, taken from reference TRBV7-3 and TRBJ1-2): GAGVSQTPSNKVTEKGKYVELRCDPISGHTALYWYRQSLGQGPEFLIYFQGTGAADDSGLPNDRFFAVRPEGSVSTLKIQRTERGDSAVYLCASSPGRVGAINYGYTFGSGTRLTVV.

CDR3 nucleotides: TGCGCCAGCAGCTTGGGCTACCACGAGCAGTACTTC. It is translated as CASSLGYHEQYF. The genes are TRBV5-1 and TRBJ2-7; D is unresolved. Germline assignment: CDR1 SGHRS and CDR2 YFSETQ. The CDR3 extends over 12 amino acids. V was pared by 0 bases and J by 5 bases, with 6 bases between.

This clone is a singleton in its sample. V usage is TRBV5-1 and J usage is TRBJ2-2, with 10 nucleotides matching TRBD1. Germline V gene lookup returns CDR1 SGHRS and CDR2 YFSETQ. V was clipped by 0 bases and J by 5 bases; unmatched bases: 4. The CDR3 has 16 residues. CDR3 protein: CASSLGPGQGTGELFF. The CDR3 nucleotides read TGCGCCAGCAGCTTGGGTCCGGGACAGGGGACCGGGGAGCTGTTTTTT.